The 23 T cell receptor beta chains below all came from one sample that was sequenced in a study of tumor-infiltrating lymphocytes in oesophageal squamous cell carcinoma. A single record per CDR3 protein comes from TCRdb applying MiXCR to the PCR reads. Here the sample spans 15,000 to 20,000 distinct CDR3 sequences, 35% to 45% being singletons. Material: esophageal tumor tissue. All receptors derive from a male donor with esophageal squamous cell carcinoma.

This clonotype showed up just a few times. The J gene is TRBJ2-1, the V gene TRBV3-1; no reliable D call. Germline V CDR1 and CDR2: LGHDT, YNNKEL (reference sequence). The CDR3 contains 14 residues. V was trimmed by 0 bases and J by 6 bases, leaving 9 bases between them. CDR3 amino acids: CASSQDSRRNEQFF. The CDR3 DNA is TGTGCCAGCAGCCAAGATTCTCGACGCAATGAGCAGTTCTTC.

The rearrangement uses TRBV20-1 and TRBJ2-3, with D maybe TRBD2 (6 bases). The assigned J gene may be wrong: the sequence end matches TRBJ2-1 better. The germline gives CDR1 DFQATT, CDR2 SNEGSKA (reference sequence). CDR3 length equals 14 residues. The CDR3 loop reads CSARREAPYNEQFF. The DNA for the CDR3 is TGCAGTGCTAGAAGGGAGGCCCCCTACAATGAGCAGTTCTTC.

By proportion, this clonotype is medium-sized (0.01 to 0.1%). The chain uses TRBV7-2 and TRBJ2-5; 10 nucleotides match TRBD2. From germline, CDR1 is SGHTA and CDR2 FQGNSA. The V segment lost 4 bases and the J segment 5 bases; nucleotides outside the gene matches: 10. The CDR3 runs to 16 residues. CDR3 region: CASSSTAGGLSETQYF. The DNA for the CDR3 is TGTGCCAGCAGCTCCACAGCGGGGGGGCTCTCTGAGACCCAGTACTTC.

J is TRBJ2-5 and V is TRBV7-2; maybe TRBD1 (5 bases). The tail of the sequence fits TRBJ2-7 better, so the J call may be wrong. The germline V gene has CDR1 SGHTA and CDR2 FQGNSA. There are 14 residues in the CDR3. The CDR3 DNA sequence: TGTGCCAGCAGCCCCAGCCAGGGATTCTACGAGCAGTACTTC. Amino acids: CASSPSQGFYEQYF.

The CDR3 DNA is TGTGCCAGCAGCCTTCACAATGAGCAGTTCTTC. As protein: CASSLHNEQFF. The V call is TRBV7-8, the J call TRBJ2-7; D is ambiguous. The J call could be wrong; TRBJ2-1 is a better fit for the DNA end. CDR1 is SGHVS and CDR2 is FQNEAQ in the germline V gene. The length of the CDR3 is 11 residues.

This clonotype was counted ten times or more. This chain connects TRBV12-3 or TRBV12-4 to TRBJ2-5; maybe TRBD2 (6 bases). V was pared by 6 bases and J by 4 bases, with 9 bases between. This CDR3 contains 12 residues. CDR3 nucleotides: TGTGCCAGCAGCCCCGGGGGAGAGACCCAGTACTTC. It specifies CASSPGGETQYF.

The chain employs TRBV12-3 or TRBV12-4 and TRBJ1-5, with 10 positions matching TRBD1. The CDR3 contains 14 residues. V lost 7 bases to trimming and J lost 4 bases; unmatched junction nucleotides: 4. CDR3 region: CASTLGQGNQPQHF. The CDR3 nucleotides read TGTGCCAGCACTCTGGGACAGGGGAATCAGCCCCAGCATTTT.

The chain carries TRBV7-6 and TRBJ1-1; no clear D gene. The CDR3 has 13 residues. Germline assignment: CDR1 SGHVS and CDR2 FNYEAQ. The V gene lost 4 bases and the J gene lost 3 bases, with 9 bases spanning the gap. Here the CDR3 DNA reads TGTGCCAGCAGCTCCGTTGGGGACACTGAAGCTTTCTTT. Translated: CASSSVGDTEAFF.

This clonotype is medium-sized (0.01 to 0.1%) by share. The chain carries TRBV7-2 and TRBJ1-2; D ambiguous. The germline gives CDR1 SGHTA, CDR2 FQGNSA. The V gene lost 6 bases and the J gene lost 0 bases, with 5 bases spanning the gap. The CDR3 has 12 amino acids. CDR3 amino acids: CASSSTNYGYTF. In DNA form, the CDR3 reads TGTGCCAGCAGTTCGACTAACTATGGCTACACCTTC.

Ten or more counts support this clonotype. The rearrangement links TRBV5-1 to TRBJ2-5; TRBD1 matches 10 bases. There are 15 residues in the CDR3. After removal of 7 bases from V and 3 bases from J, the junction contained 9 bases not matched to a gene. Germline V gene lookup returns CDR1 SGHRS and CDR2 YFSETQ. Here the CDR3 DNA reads TGCGCCAGCCTGTACTCCGGGACAGGGGAAGAGACCCAGTACTTC. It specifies CASLYSGTGEETQYF.

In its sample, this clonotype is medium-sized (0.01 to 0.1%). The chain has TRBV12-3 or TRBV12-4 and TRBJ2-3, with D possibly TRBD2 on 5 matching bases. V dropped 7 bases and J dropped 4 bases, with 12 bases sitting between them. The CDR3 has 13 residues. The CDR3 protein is CASKRQEADTQYF. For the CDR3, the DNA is TGTGCCAGCAAACGCCAGGAGGCAGATACGCAGTATTTT.

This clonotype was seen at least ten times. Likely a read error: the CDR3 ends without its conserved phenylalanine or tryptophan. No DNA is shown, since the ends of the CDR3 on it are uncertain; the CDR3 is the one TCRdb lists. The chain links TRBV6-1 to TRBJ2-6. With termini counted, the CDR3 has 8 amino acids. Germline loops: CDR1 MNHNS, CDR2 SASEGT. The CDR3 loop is CASSEMAG.

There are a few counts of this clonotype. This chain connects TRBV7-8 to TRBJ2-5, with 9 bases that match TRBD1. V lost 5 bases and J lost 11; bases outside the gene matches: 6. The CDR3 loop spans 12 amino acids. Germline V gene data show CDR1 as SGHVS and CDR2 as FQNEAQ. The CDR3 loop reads CASSPQGAWQYF. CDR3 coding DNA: TGTGCCAGCAGCCCACAGGGGGCTTGGCAGTACTTC. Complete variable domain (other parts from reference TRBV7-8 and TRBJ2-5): GAGVSQSPRYKVAKRGQDVALRCDPISGHVSLFWYQQALGQGPEFLTYFQNEAQLDKSGLPSDRFFAERPEGSVSTLKIQRTQQEDSAVYLCASSPQGAWQYFGPGTRLLVL.

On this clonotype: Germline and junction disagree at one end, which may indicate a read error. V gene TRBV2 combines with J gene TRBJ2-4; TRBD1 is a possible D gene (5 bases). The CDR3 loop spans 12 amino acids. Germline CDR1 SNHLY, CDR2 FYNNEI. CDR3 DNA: TGTGCCACCGGACACCAGAGCTATGAGCAGTACTTT. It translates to CATGHQSYEQYF.

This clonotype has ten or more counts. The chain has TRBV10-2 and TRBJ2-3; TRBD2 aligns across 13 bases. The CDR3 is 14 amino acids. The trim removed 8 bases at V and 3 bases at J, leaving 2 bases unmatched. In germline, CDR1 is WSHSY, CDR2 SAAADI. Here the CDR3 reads CASSTSGRTDTQYF. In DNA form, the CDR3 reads TGCGCCAGCTCGACTAGCGGGAGGACAGATACGCAGTATTTT.

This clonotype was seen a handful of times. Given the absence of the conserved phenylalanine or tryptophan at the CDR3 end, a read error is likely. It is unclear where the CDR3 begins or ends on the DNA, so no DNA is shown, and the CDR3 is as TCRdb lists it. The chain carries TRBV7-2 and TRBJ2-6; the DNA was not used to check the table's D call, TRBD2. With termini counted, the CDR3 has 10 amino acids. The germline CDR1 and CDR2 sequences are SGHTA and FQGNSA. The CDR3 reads CASSLTSGGG.

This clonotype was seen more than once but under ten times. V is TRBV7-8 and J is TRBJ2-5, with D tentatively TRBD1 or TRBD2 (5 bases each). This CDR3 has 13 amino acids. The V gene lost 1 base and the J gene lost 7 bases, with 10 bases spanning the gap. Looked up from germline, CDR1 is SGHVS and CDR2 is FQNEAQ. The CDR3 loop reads CASSLDKGRTQYF. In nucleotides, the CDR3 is TGTGCCAGCAGCTTAGATAAGGGGAGGACCCAGTACTTC.

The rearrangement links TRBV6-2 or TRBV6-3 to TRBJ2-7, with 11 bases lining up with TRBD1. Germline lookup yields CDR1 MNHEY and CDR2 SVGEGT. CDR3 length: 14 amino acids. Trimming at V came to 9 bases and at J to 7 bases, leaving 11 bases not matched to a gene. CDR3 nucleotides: TGTGCCAGTGGACAGGGGGCCGGGGGGCTTGAGCAGTACTTC. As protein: CASGQGAGGLEQYF.

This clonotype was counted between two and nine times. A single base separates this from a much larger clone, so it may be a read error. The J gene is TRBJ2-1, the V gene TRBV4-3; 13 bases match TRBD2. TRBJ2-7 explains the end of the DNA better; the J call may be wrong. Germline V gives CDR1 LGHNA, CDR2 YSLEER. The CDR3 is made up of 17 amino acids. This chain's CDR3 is CASSPEGTSGAYNEQYF. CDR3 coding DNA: TGCGCCAGCAGCCCCGAGGGGACTAGCGGGGCCTACAATGAGCAGTACTTC.

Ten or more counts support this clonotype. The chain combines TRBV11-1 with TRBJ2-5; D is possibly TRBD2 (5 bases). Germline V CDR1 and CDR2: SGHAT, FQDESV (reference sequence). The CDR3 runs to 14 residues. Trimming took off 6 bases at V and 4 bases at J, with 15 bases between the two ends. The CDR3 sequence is CASRTTGIGETQYF. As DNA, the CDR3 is TGTGCCAGCAGAACGACGGGAATTGGAGAGACCCAGTACTTC.

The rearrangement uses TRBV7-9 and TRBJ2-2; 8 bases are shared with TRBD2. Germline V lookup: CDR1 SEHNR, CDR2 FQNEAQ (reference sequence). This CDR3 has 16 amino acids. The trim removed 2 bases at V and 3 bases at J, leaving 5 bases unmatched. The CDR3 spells CASSLSGGPDTGELFF. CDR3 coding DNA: TGTGCCAGCAGCTTATCGGGAGGGCCCGACACCGGGGAGCTGTTTTTT. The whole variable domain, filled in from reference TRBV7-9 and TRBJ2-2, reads DTGVSQNPRHKITKRGQNVTFRCDPISEHNRLYWYRQTLGQGPEFLTYFQNEAQLEKSRLLSDRFSAERPKGSFSTLEIQRTEQGDSAMYLCASSLSGGPDTGELFFGEGSRLTVL.

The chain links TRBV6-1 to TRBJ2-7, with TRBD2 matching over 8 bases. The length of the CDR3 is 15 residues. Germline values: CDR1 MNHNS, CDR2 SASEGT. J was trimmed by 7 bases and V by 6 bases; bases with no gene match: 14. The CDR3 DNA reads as TGTGCCAGCAGACCCGGGGAGCGGGGGAATGTTGAGCAGTACTTC. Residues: CASRPGERGNVEQYF.

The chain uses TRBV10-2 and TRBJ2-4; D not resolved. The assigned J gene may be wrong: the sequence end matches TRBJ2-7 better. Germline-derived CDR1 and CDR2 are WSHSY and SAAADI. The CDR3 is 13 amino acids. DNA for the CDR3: TGCGCCAGCAGTCGAGAGTACTCCTACGAGCAGTACTTC. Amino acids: CASSREYSYEQYF.